This T cell receptor beta chain emerged from a study of blood T cells in healthy people across ages. For this clonotype: Its antigen is unidentified.

General study results and limits: Unsorted PBMC input precluded a conclusive naive versus antigen-experienced comparison. Naive CD4+ cell counts and diversity both ran higher in long-lived than in aged donors.

In terms of origin and age, donors were healthy Caucasian individuals from Russia aged about 6 to 90. The V end was cut by 3 bases, the J end by 1 base, with 9 bases between. Germline values: CDR1 SQVTM, CDR2 ANQGSEA. The CDR3 spans 13 residues. Primers used in a second PCR of roughly 7 to 12 cycles were a sample-barcoded 5' primer and a J-beta primer mix. Through a template-switch adaptor with 12 random nucleotides, each cDNA molecule received a tag. TCRdb itself ran the 5' RACE reads through MiXCR, one entry per CDR3 protein. Of about 640,000 distinct CDR3 sequences listed, under 70% were seen once; the top ten hold approximately 40%.

Sequencing used blood. This receptor was taken from a man in his sixties in good health. V is TRBV29-1 and J is TRBJ1-2; D might be TRBD1 (5 bases). The CDR3 protein is CSVDPGGNYGYTF. The CDR3 DNA follows: TGCAGCGTTGACCCGGGGGGTAACTATGGCTACACCTTC.